Listed here are 28 T cell receptor beta chains from one sample, sequenced in a study of beta chain features in type 1 diabetes. The sequenced template was cDNA made from the entire isolated RNA. Repertoires were generated with immunoSEQ multiplex PCR, while TCRdb's copy carries only in-frame clones and drops some. Found here are 860,000 or so clones, 17% of them singletons; the top ten hold 0.02% to 0.025%. Material: naive CD4+ T cells from blood. Receptors were obtained from a woman younger than 35 in good health.

This clone was seen a handful of times. The chain combines TRBV18 with TRBJ2-7; tentative D call: TRBD1 (6 bases). Trimming removed 3 bases from V and 3 bases from J, with 12 bases in between. CDR3 length: 14 amino acids. Germline assignment: CDR1 KGHSH and CDR2 LQKENI. The CDR3: CASSPKQGFYEQYF. CDR3 in DNA: TGTGCCAGCTCACCCAAACAGGGATTCTACGAGCAGTACTTC.

In nucleotides, the CDR3 is TGCGCCAGCAGCCGGCCGGGACAGGGAGTACCGGAGACCCAGTACTTC. Translated, it gives CASSRPGQGVPETQYF. V is TRBV5-1 and J is TRBJ2-5, with 9 bases identical to TRBD1. In germline, CDR1 is SGHRS, CDR2 YFSETQ. V dropped 4 bases and J dropped 5; count of bases not matched to a gene: 12. The CDR3 is 16 residues long.

The chain links TRBV7-9 to TRBJ1-1; D ambiguous. CDR1 is SEHNR and CDR2 is FQNEAQ in the germline V gene (reference sequence). V was cut by 3 bases and J by 7 bases, with 12 bases left in between. The CDR3 sequence is 13 residues long. DNA of the CDR3: TGTGCCAGCAGCTTCGGCCTTTGGGGTGAAGCTTTCTTT. This codes for CASSFGLWGEAFF.

This chain joins TRBV4-3 and TRBJ2-2; D is unclear. Deletions cut 0 bases from V and 1 base from J, with 15 bases between. The germline CDR1 and CDR2 sequences are LGHNA and YSLEER. The CDR3 consists of 18 residues. The CDR3 coding sequence is TGCGCCAGCAGCCAAGATCGGTGGCAGGACCTGAACACCGGGGAGCTGTTTTTT. This translates into CASSQDRWQDLNTGELFF.

This clone was counted only a few times. V usage is TRBV2 and J usage is TRBJ2-5; D may be TRBD2 (5 bases). Germline V gene lookup returns CDR1 SNHLY and CDR2 FYNNEI. The CDR3 is 15 residues long. Trimming stripped 1 base from V and 3 bases from J, with 12 bases between. The CDR3 loop reads CASSEEALAEETQYF. CDR3 DNA: TGTGCCAGCAGTGAAGAGGCCCTAGCAGAAGAGACCCAGTACTTC.

This chain joins TRBV7-2 and TRBJ1-4; D is perhaps TRBD1 (5 bases). CDR1 is SGHTA and CDR2 is FQGNSA in the germline V gene. V gave up 5 bases and J gave up 6 bases, with 16 bases separating them. This CDR3 is 15 amino acids long. The CDR3 DNA reads as TGTGCCAGCAGCCGACGGAGGGGCGGTGATGAAAAACTGTTTTTT. As protein: CASSRRRGGDEKLFF.

This chain connects TRBV25-1 to TRBJ2-1; the match to TRBD1 covers 10 bases. CDR3 size: 14 residues. Unmatched junction bases numbered 7, after V lost 5 bases and J lost 9 bases. Looked up from germline, CDR1 is MGHDK and CDR2 is SYGVNS. CDR3 region: CASSKGQGHGEQFF. CDR3 DNA sequence: TGTGCCAGCAGTAAGGGACAGGGGCATGGTGAGCAGTTCTTC.

The J gene is TRBJ2-7, the V gene TRBV7-9, with 11 bases that match TRBD2. The CDR3 length is 15 residues. Germline-derived CDR1 and CDR2 are SEHNR and FQNEAQ (reference sequence). Unmatched junction bases numbered 4, after V lost 5 bases and J lost 1 base. CDR3 sequence: CASSLTSGSSYEQYF. CDR3 sequence (DNA): TGTGCCAGCAGCCTAACTAGCGGGAGTTCCTACGAGCAGTACTTC.

This clone has just a few counts. Other DNA variants within this sample encode the same CDR3. The rearrangement links TRBV5-1 to TRBJ2-7; D unclear. The V end was cut by 1 base, the J end by 5 bases, with 7 bases between. From germline, CDR1 is SGHRS and CDR2 YFSETQ. The CDR3 totals 12 residues. CDR3 protein: CASSLLGNEQYF. CDR3 DNA sequence: TGCGCCAGCAGCTTGTTGGGGAACGAGCAGTACTTC. The complete variable domain, with remaining parts taken from reference TRBV5-1 and TRBJ2-7, reads KAGVTQTPRYLIKTRGQQVTLSCSPISGHRSVSWYQQTPGQGLQFLFEYFSETQRNKGNFPGRFSGRQFSNSRSEMNVSTLELGDSALYLCASSLLGNEQYFGPGTRLTVT.

This clone was seen only once. The chain uses TRBV6-6 and TRBJ2-5; D not certain. The germline CDR1 and CDR2 sequences are MNHNY and SVGAGI (reference sequence). The CDR3 sequence is 13 residues long. Trimming left V 4 bases short and J 1 base short, with 7 bases between. The CDR3 protein is CASSFGGQETQYF. In DNA form, the CDR3 reads TGTGCCAGCAGTTTCGGTGGCCAAGAGACCCAGTACTTC.

This clone has more than one count but fewer than ten. The V and J genes are TRBV18 and TRBJ1-2, with D possibly TRBD1 on 5 matching bases. The length of the CDR3 is 14 residues. With 3 bases removed from V and 1 base from J, the gap between germline ends came to 9 bases. From germline, CDR1 is KGHSH and CDR2 LQKENI. CDR3 residues: CASSPGRDNYGYTF. For the CDR3, the DNA is TGTGCCAGCTCACCGGGACGGGATAACTATGGCTACACCTTC.

The V call is TRBV7-3, the J call TRBJ2-3; D might be TRBD2 (5 bases). The CDR3 has 15 amino acids. With 4 bases removed from V and 2 bases from J, the gap between germline ends came to 13 bases. The germline V gene encodes CDR1 SGHTA and CDR2 FQGTGA. Here the CDR3 DNA reads TGTGCCAGCAGCTCAAATCCGGGAAACACAGATACGCAGTATTTT. It translates to CASSSNPGNTDTQYF.

In regard to this clone: The same CDR3 also results from other DNA sequences found in this sample. The chain has TRBV7-2 and TRBJ2-3; D is undetermined. Germline CDR1 reads SGHTA; CDR2 reads FQGNSA. This CDR3 region has 14 residues. V lost 3 bases and J 1 base, leaving 8 bases between the germline ends. CDR3 in amino acids: CASSFGPGTDTQYF. In nucleotides, the CDR3 is TGTGCCAGCAGCTTTGGACCCGGCACAGATACGCAGTATTTT.

V usage is TRBV6-1 and J usage is TRBJ1-5; D not certain. The CDR3 is 12 residues long. CDR1 is MNHNS, CDR2 SASEGT, per germline. Trimming took off 6 bases at V and 2 bases at J, with 5 bases between the two ends. This chain's CDR3 is CASRSGNQPQHF. The CDR3 DNA reads as TGTGCCAGCAGGAGTGGCAATCAGCCCCAGCATTTT.

The V gene is TRBV5-1, the J gene TRBJ1-3; D gene ambiguous. The CDR3 sequence is 15 residues long. Germline V lookup: CDR1 SGHRS, CDR2 YFSETQ. V gave up 0 bases and J gave up 0 bases, with 7 bases separating them. Here the CDR3 reads CASSLGGSSGNTIYF. The DNA for the CDR3 is TGCGCCAGCAGCTTGGGCGGCTCCTCTGGAAACACCATATATTTT.

The chain has TRBV27 and TRBJ2-7; D is ambiguous. Germline V gene lookup returns CDR1 MNHEY and CDR2 SMNVEV (reference sequence). This CDR3 contains 11 residues. V was pared by 6 bases and J by 6 bases, with 9 bases between. CDR3 residues: CASRSAREQYF. The CDR3 DNA reads TGTGCCAGCAGGTCGGCGCGCGAGCAGTACTTC.

The chain employs TRBV11-3 and TRBJ2-1; 7 bases agree with TRBD2. The CDR3 totals 18 residues. Germline V gives CDR1 SGHNT, CDR2 YENEEA. V was pared by 4 bases and J by 0 bases, with 12 bases of the junction left unmatched. Here the CDR3 DNA reads TGTGCCAGCAGCTCAGCAAGTCGTCCTAGCGGCTCCTACAATGAGCAGTTCTTC. It yields the protein CASSSASRPSGSYNEQFF.

The table lists this clone with a few counts. The chain has TRBV7-2 and TRBJ2-5; D is undetermined. The V gene's germline CDR1 is SGHTA and CDR2 FQGNSA. CDR3 size: 15 residues. With 1 base removed from V and 2 bases from J, the gap between germline ends came to 11 bases. CDR3: CASSLGLVKQETQYF. In DNA form, the CDR3 reads TGTGCCAGCAGCTTAGGGTTGGTGAAACAAGAGACCCAGTACTTC. The variable domain in full, completed from reference TRBV7-2 and TRBJ2-5, reads GAGVSQSPSNKVTEKGKDVELRCDPISGHTALYWYRQSLGQGLEFLIYFQGNSAPDKSGLPSDRFSAERTGGSVSTLTIQRTQQEDSAVYLCASSLGLVKQETQYFGPGTRLLVL.

CDR3 DNA sequence: TGCGCCAGCAGCCAAGATCAAGATGTCAATGAGCAGTTCTTC. This translates into CASSQDQDVNEQFF. The rearrangement joins TRBV4-3 to TRBJ2-1; no clear D gene. Germline V gene data show CDR1 as LGHNA and CDR2 as YSLEER. The CDR3 consists of 14 residues. V gave up 0 bases and J gave up 6 bases, with 9 bases separating them.

V usage is TRBV19 and J usage is TRBJ2-6, with D uncertain. Per germline, CDR1 LNHDA and CDR2 SQIVND (reference sequence). The length of the CDR3 is 19 residues. Trimming removed 5 bases at V and 3 bases at J, with 23 bases between. CDR3 sequence: CASSSERPRHRGGANVLTF. For the CDR3, the DNA is TGTGCCAGTAGTTCCGAGCGCCCGCGCCATCGTGGTGGGGCCAACGTCCTGACTTTC.

The chain couples TRBV7-3 to TRBJ2-2; the match to TRBD2 covers 10 bases. Germline assignment: CDR1 SGHTA and CDR2 FQGTGA. The CDR3 spans 15 residues. The J segment lost 2 bases and the V segment lost 5 bases, leaving 2 bases of the junction unmatched. The CDR3 reads CASSRLAGNTGELFF. In DNA form, the CDR3 reads TGTGCCAGCAGCCGACTAGCGGGCAACACCGGGGAGCTGTTTTTT.

In its sample, this clone was seen a few times. This rearrangement joins TRBV7-9 to TRBJ2-5, with TRBD2 matching over 12 bases. J gave up 4 bases and V 8 bases, and 8 bases lay outside the gene matches. This CDR3 region has 15 residues. The germline V gene has CDR1 SEHNR and CDR2 FQNEAQ (reference sequence). The CDR3 DNA is TGTGCCAGCTGCCGACTAGCGGGAGCCCCAGAGACCCAGTACTTC. Translation gives CASCRLAGAPETQYF. The variable domain in full, completed from reference TRBV7-9 and TRBJ2-5, reads DTGVSQNPRHKITKRGQNVTFRCDPISEHNRLYWYRQTLGQGPEFLTYFQNEAQLEKSRLLSDRFSAERPKGSFSTLEIQRTEQGDSAMYLCASCRLAGAPETQYFGPGTRLLVL.

This clone was seen only once. The rearrangement links TRBV9 to TRBJ2-2; D is ambiguous. Germline V CDR1 and CDR2: SGDLS, YYNGEE. V was trimmed by 4 bases and J by 5 bases, leaving 9 bases between them. There are 13 residues in the CDR3. CDR3 DNA sequence: TGTGCCAGCAGCCCCACGACGACCGGGGAGCTGTTTTTT. This encodes CASSPTTTGELFF.

The chain uses TRBV7-2 and TRBJ2-1; 11 bases are a match to TRBD2. This CDR3 has 18 amino acids. V was pared by 0 bases and J by 0 bases, with 4 bases of the junction left unmatched. Germline CDR1 reads SGHTA; CDR2 reads FQGNSA. CDR3 coding DNA: TGTGCCAGCAGCTTAGCGGGGACTAGCGGTTACTCCTACAATGAGCAGTTCTTC. It encodes CASSLAGTSGYSYNEQFF.

V gene TRBV15 combines with J gene TRBJ2-7; 9 bases are a match to TRBD2. Trimming removed 0 bases from V and 2 bases from J; junction bases left unmatched: 8. The V gene's germline CDR1 is LNHNV and CDR2 YYDKDF (reference sequence). This CDR3 spans 17 amino acids. The chain's CDR3 is CATSRDTGTSWPYEQYF. In nucleotides, the CDR3 is TGTGCCACCAGCAGAGATACCGGGACTAGCTGGCCCTACGAGCAGTACTTC.

J is TRBJ1-1 and V is TRBV4-1; 9 positions match TRBD1. The CDR3 contains 15 residues. V was pared by 4 bases and J by 3 bases, with 6 bases of the junction left unmatched. Germline values: CDR1 MGHRA, CDR2 YSYEKL. The DNA for the CDR3 is TGCGCCAGCAGCCGGACGGGACAGGGCGACACTGAAGCTTTCTTT. Protein sequence: CASSRTGQGDTEAFF.

This rearrangement joins TRBV10-3 to TRBJ2-1; D tentatively fits TRBD1 or TRBD2 (5 bases each). This CDR3 is built from 18 residues. Trimming shortened V by 3 bases and J by 9 bases, and 27 bases separated the two germline ends. CDR1 ENHRY and CDR2 SYGVKD come from the germline V gene. This CDR3 reads CAISDHRPGPDLWIEQFF. The CDR3 DNA follows: TGTGCCATCAGTGATCATCGCCCGGGACCAGACTTATGGATTGAGCAGTTCTTC.

The V gene is TRBV6-6, the J gene TRBJ1-5, with TRBD1 matching over 10 bases. Germline V CDR1 and CDR2: MNHNY, SVGAGI (reference sequence). Losses at the gene ends were 1 base for V and 6 bases for J; bases not matched to a gene: 3. This CDR3 comprises 15 residues. CDR3 amino acids: CASSYLGQGIQPQHF. Here the CDR3 DNA reads TGTGCCAGCAGTTACTTGGGACAGGGGATTCAGCCCCAGCATTTT.